This T cell receptor (beta chain) was profiled in a study of T-cell memory formation after mild COVID-19. General study findings and limits: For contracting clones, CD4+ ones sat mainly in CM and EM, CD8+ in EMRA. Clones contracting across day 15 to 85 had a balanced CD4/CD8 profile; later expanding clones leaned CD4+. A subset of responding clones appeared in pre-infection memory, suggesting cross-reactive memory joined.

5'RACE with constant-segment primers yielded barcoded, UMI-tagged TCR alpha and TCR beta cDNA libraries. Via MiXCR, TCRdb re-called the 5' RACE reads, giving one row per CDR3 protein. The sample holds about 180,000 distinct CDR3 sequences, 16% seen once. Unmatched junction bases numbered 4, after V lost 1 base and J lost 4 bases. CDR3 length: 14 residues. CDR1 and CDR2 from the germline V gene are SGHRS and YFSETQ. Concerning this clonotype itself: No antigen is known for it.

Sequencing was carried out using PBMCs or a T cell subset sorted from them (not recorded which). The chain has TRBV5-1 and TRBJ2-5; 7 bases line up with TRBD2. This TCR derives from an adult woman who had mild COVID-19 (a few samples of this study predate the infection). Cell type and time point are not known. The CDR3 nucleotides read TGCGCCAGCAGCTTGTATACTAGCGCAGAGACCCAGTACTTC. This translates into CASSLYTSAETQYF.